These 31 T cell receptor beta chains share one sample of origin, sequenced in a study of Ad26.COV2.S vaccination and SARS-CoV-2 variants. The treatment: 15 to 20 received Ad26.COV2.S at low or high dose, single or two shots; 5 received placebo; per-sample allocation not given. Sampling was performed 63 days after the first vaccine or placebo injection. Clones were read by immunoSEQ multiplex PCR, and TCRdb kept only the in-frame ones, dropping some. The sample has hundreds of thousands of clones, roughly 89% seen once. The specimen comprised peripheral blood, sampled in a trial of Ad26.COV2.S vaccine versus placebo. These TCRs come from a person aged 18-65 years who received the Ad26.COV2.S COVID-19 vaccine or a placebo.

The CDR3 DNA reads as TGTGCCAGCAGCCCTAGACTAGCGGTGTACCAAGAGACCCAGTACTTC. Protein sequence: CASSPRLAVYQETQYF. The chain employs TRBV11-1 and TRBJ2-5; 9 nucleotides agree with TRBD2. The CDR3 is 16 amino acids. With 5 bases clipped from V and 0 bases from J, the junction kept 7 bases outside the gene matches. From germline, CDR1 is SGHAT and CDR2 FQDESV (reference sequence). The whole variable domain, filled in from reference TRBV11-1 and TRBJ2-5, reads EAEVAQSPRYKITEKSQAVAFWCDPISGHATLYWYRQILGQGPELLVQFQDESVVDDSQLPKDRFSAERLKGVDSTLKIQPAELGDSAMYLCASSPRLAVYQETQYFGPGTRLLVL.

The table lists this clone with a count of one. This sample includes further DNA sequences coding for the same CDR3. The chain employs TRBV7-3 and TRBJ2-5; no clear D. In germline, CDR1 is SGHTA, CDR2 FQGTGA. Trimming removed 3 bases from V and 2 bases from J, with 7 bases in between. This CDR3 contains 13 residues. CDR3 nucleotide sequence: TGTGCCAGCAGCTTTGGTAGTCAAGAGACCCAGTACTTC. Encoded protein: CASSFGSQETQYF. The complete variable domain, with remaining parts taken from reference TRBV7-3 and TRBJ2-5, reads GAGVSQTPSNKVTEKGKYVELRCDPISGHTALYWYRQSLGQGPEFLIYFQGTGAADDSGLPNDRFFAVRPEGSVSTLKIQRTERGDSAVYLCASSFGSQETQYFGPGTRLLVL.

Here the CDR3 DNA reads TGTGCCAGCAGCCTCAATTCGCACTCCAACTATAATTCACCCCTCCACTTT. It yields the protein CASSLNSHSNYNSPLHF. The V call is TRBV7-6, the J call TRBJ1-6; D uncertain. This CDR3 is 17 amino acids long. Germline V lookup: CDR1 SGHVS, CDR2 FNYEAQ. V lost 5 bases to trimming and J lost 3 bases, with 17 bases between them.

V is TRBV9 and J is TRBJ2-5; D not certain. This CDR3 region has 14 residues. The germline V gene has CDR1 SGDLS and CDR2 YYNGEE. Trimming left V 0 bases short and J 0 bases short, with 6 bases between. CDR3 in amino acids: CASSVALDQETQYF. CDR3 coding DNA: TGTGCCAGCAGCGTAGCGCTGGACCAAGAGACCCAGTACTTC. The entire variable domain, with the rest obtained from reference TRBV9 and TRBJ2-5, is as follows: DSGVTQTPKHLITATGQRVTLRCSPRSGDLSVYWYQQSLDQGLQFLIQYYNGEERAKGNILERFSAQQFPDLHSELNLSSLELGDSALYFCASSVALDQETQYFGPGTRLLVL.

This chain joins TRBV19 and TRBJ1-2; D perhaps matches TRBD1 (6 bases). CDR3 length equals 14 residues. Germline values: CDR1 LNHDA, CDR2 SQIVND (reference sequence). V gave up 4 bases and J gave up 7 bases, with 16 bases separating them. The CDR3 loop reads CASSTQGPAPGYTF. The CDR3, as DNA: TGTGCCAGTAGTACACAGGGTCCTGCCCCTGGCTACACCTTC.

CDR3 DNA: TGTGCCATCAGTGAGCCGGGACTAGCGGGAGTCACAGATACGCAGTATTTT. Translated, it gives CAISEPGLAGVTDTQYF. This chain uses TRBV10-3 with TRBJ2-3, with TRBD2 matching 14 bases. CDR1 is ENHRY and CDR2 is SYGVKD in the germline V gene. V lost 2 bases, J lost 2 bases, and 3 bases stayed unmatched. The CDR3 sequence is 17 residues long.

The chain combines TRBV6-1 with TRBJ2-7, with D possibly being TRBD2 (5 bases). From germline, CDR1 is MNHNS and CDR2 SASEGT. The V end lost 3 bases, the J end lost 4 bases, and 16 bases lay between the germline ends. The CDR3 is 15 amino acids. CDR3 DNA sequence: TGTGCCAGCAGTGACGGTCAGGACTCTATTTACGAGCAGTACGTC. Residues: CASSDGQDSIYEQYV.

CDR3 region: CASSEDAGSETQYF. As DNA, the CDR3 is TGTGCCAGCAGTGAAGACGCAGGGAGTGAGACCCAGTACTTC. V and J are TRBV2 and TRBJ2-5; possibly TRBD1 or TRBD2 for D (5 bases each). Trimming took off 1 base at V and 5 bases at J, with 11 bases between the two ends. CDR1 is SNHLY and CDR2 is FYNNEI in the germline V gene. This CDR3 contains 14 residues. Full variable domain (rest looked up from reference TRBV2 and TRBJ2-5): EPEVTQTPSHQVTQMGQEVILRCVPISNHLYFYWYRQILGQKVEFLVSFYNNEISEKSEIFDDQFSVERPDGSNFTLKIRSTKLEDSAMYFCASSEDAGSETQYFGPGTRLLVL.

This chain connects TRBV5-1 to TRBJ1-3; D perhaps matches TRBD1 (5 bases). Germline CDR1 is SGHRS and CDR2 is YFSETQ. The V gene lost 7 bases and the J gene lost 3 bases, with 11 bases spanning the gap. This CDR3 region has 13 residues. CDR3 nucleotide sequence: TGCGCCAGCTGGTCCGGGGGTGGAAACACCATATATTTT. Protein sequence: CASWSGGGNTIYF.

The genes are TRBV3-1 (or the pseudogene TRBV3-2) and TRBJ2-1, with 8 bases aligning to TRBD2. Germline trimming cut 1 base from V and 1 base from J; bases unmatched to any gene: 9. The CDR3 length is 18 residues. Germline V lookup: CDR1 LGHDT, CDR2 YNNKEL (reference sequence). CDR3 coding DNA: TGTGCCAGCAGCCAAGTTTCAGGAGCGGGAGCTTCCTACAATGAGCAGTTCTTC. Translation: CASSQVSGAGASYNEQFF.

The V gene is TRBV4-3, the J gene TRBJ2-3, with D maybe TRBD2 (6 bases). CDR1 is LGHNA, CDR2 YSLEER, per germline. Trimming left V 4 bases short and J 4 bases short, with 18 bases between. CDR3 length equals 16 residues. DNA for the CDR3: TGCGCCAGCAGCCTCAAGGCGGGACCGGGCCCAGATACGCAGTATTTT. Protein: CASSLKAGPGPDTQYF.

V gene TRBV15 combines with J gene TRBJ1-4; TRBD1 matches 7 bases. The J segment lost 4 bases and the V segment lost 6 bases, leaving 5 bases of the junction unmatched. CDR1 is LNHNV and CDR2 is YYDKDF in the germline V gene (reference sequence). The CDR3 extends over 14 amino acids. In nucleotides, the CDR3 is TGTGCCACCAGGCGGGGACAGAGTAATGAAAAACTGTTTTTT. Residues: CATRRGQSNEKLFF.

The J gene is TRBJ2-7, the V gene TRBV19; D possibly uses TRBD1 or TRBD2 (6 bases each). CDR3 length: 13 residues. V lost 9 bases and J lost 2, with 14 bases in between. Germline-derived CDR1 and CDR2 are LNHDA and SQIVND (reference sequence). CDR3 nucleotide sequence: TGTGCCAGCTCCTGGGGGGCAACCTACGAGCAGTACTTC. Its protein product is CASSWGATYEQYF.

V is TRBV2 and J is TRBJ2-1; D is tentatively TRBD1 or TRBD2 (5 bases each). Trimming took off 8 bases at V and 0 bases at J, with 8 bases between the two ends. CDR1 is SNHLY, CDR2 FYNNEI, per germline. This CDR3 region has 13 residues. As DNA, the CDR3 is TGTGCCAGCGGGGGACCCTCCTACAATGAGCAGTTCTTC. Amino acid sequence: CASGGPSYNEQFF.

The rearrangement links TRBV21-1 to TRBJ2-6; the table calls TRBD1, which could not be checked here. TRBV21-1 is a pseudogene. The CDR3 spans 17 residues. CDR3 residues: CATSPRADEPGANVLTF. The CDR3 nucleotides are TGTGCCACTTCACCCAGGGCCGACGAGCCTGGGGCCAACGTCCTGACTTTC.

As DNA, the CDR3 is TGTGCCTGGAGTGAGGTGTGGGGGGCTTTCTTT. Protein: CAWSEVWGAFF. This chain links TRBV30 with TRBJ1-1; perhaps TRBD1 as D (5 bases). V lost 1 base and J 11 bases, leaving 11 bases between the germline ends. Germline values: CDR1 GTSNPN, CDR2 SVGIG (reference sequence). The CDR3 is 11 amino acids.

This rearrangement joins TRBV19 to TRBJ2-1; 12 bases match TRBD2. The CDR3 spans 15 residues. The germline V gene encodes CDR1 LNHDA and CDR2 SQIVND (reference sequence). The V segment lost 4 bases and the J segment 8 bases; nucleotides outside the gene matches: 6. Written as DNA, the CDR3 is TGTGCCAGTAGTAGGCGACTAGCGGGAGCCGATGAGCAGTTCTTC. This translates into CASSRRLAGADEQFF. Complete variable domain (other parts from reference TRBV19 and TRBJ2-1): DGGITQSPKYLFRKEGQNVTLSCEQNLNHDAMYWYRQDPGQGLRLIYYSQIVNDFQKGDIAEGYSVSREKKESFPLTVTSAQKNPTAFYLCASSRRLAGADEQFFGPGTRLTVL.

This clone has more than one count but fewer than ten. The chain is built from TRBV9 and TRBJ1-2; possibly TRBD1 for D (5 bases). V dropped 3 bases and J dropped 3 bases, with 21 bases sitting between them. The CDR3 loop spans 17 amino acids. Germline-derived CDR1 and CDR2 are SGDLS and YYNGEE. The CDR3 DNA follows: TGTGCCAGCAGCGCCTACGGGGGGAGGGGAGTAGACTATGGCTACACCTTC. Residues: CASSAYGGRGVDYGYTF.

A single count supports this clone. The CDR3 coding sequence is TGCGCCAGCAGCTTGGTGGGCCCAAATGAGCAGTTCTTC. Amino acid sequence: CASSLVGPNEQFF. The chain employs TRBV5-1 and TRBJ2-1; no definite D call. The V and J ends lost 0 bases and 7 bases respectively, with 8 bases between them. Germline-derived CDR1 and CDR2 are SGHRS and YFSETQ. The CDR3 is 13 amino acids.

The chain carries TRBV10-3 and TRBJ2-7, with no clear D. Trimming pared 7 bases from V and 1 base from J, leaving 11 bases between. CDR1 is ENHRY and CDR2 is SYGVKD in the germline V gene. The CDR3 is 13 amino acids. CDR3 residues: CAINLGFSYEQYF. For the CDR3, the DNA is TGTGCCATCAATCTGGGTTTTTCCTACGAGCAGTACTTC.

This chain uses TRBV7-3 with TRBJ2-1, with TRBD2 matching 10 bases. Per the germline V gene, CDR1 is SGHTA and CDR2 is FQGTGA. The J segment lost 9 bases and the V segment lost 5 bases, leaving 13 bases of the junction unmatched. CDR3 length equals 16 residues. The CDR3 nucleotides are TGTGCCAGCAGCCCACGGGATTTTAGCGGGAGGAGTGAGCAGTTCTTC. Its translation: CASSPRDFSGRSEQFF.

V usage is TRBV9 and J usage is TRBJ2-2; no clear D gene. Germline V gives CDR1 SGDLS, CDR2 YYNGEE. With 0 bases removed from V and 6 bases from J, the gap between germline ends came to 9 bases. The CDR3 runs 14 residues. The CDR3 is CASSVDGSAGELFF. The CDR3, as DNA: TGTGCCAGCAGCGTAGATGGGTCGGCCGGGGAGCTGTTTTTT.

This chain joins TRBV2 and TRBJ2-5, with D tentatively TRBD2 (5 bases). Germline CDR1 SNHLY, CDR2 FYNNEI. CDR3 length: 16 amino acids. Trimming pared 6 bases from V and 5 bases from J, leaving 22 bases between. As DNA, the CDR3 is TGTGCCAGCAGCTACGACCGAAACCATCCGGGGGAGACCCAGTACTTC. This gives the protein CASSYDRNHPGETQYF.

This clone has only a few counts. V gene TRBV5-5 combines with J gene TRBJ1-6, with a tentative D call TRBD1 (5 bases). Trimming removed 4 bases at V and 6 bases at J, with 17 bases between. This CDR3 comprises 16 residues. The germline CDR1 and CDR2 sequences are SGHKS and YYEKEE (reference sequence). CDR3 nucleotide sequence: TGTGCCAGCAGCCCAACCCCGGGACGGATTAATTCACCCCTCCACTTT. This gives the protein CASSPTPGRINSPLHF.

The V gene is TRBV30, the J gene TRBJ2-7; TRBD2 agrees at 10 bases. CDR1 is GTSNPN and CDR2 is SVGIG in the germline V gene (reference sequence). The CDR3 totals 16 residues. J lost 1 base, V lost 2 bases, and 8 bases had no gene match. The CDR3 loop is CAWSPYGLADSYEQYV. The CDR3 DNA reads TGTGCCTGGAGTCCTTACGGACTAGCGGATTCCTACGAGCAGTACGTC.

This clone appeared a few times. The chain links TRBV2 to TRBJ1-2; possible D gene TRBD1, 5 bases. CDR1 SNHLY and CDR2 FYNNEI come from the germline V gene. The V end was cut by 8 bases, the J end by 1 base, with 17 bases between. This CDR3 has 15 amino acids. DNA of the CDR3: TGTGCCAGCGGGGACTCCTCAGGGTTTAACTATGGCTACACCTTC. Its translation is CASGDSSGFNYGYTF.

V usage is TRBV5-4 and J usage is TRBJ2-3; D uncertain. V was pared by 4 bases and J by 3 bases, with 15 bases between. This CDR3 comprises 15 residues. Germline CDR1 reads SGHNT; CDR2 reads YYREEE (reference sequence). CDR3 coding DNA: TGTGCCAGCAGCCTGTCGCTCCGGGCGACAGATACGCAGTATTTT. It yields the protein CASSLSLRATDTQYF.

The chain uses TRBV5-4 and TRBJ1-1, with 11 bases aligning to TRBD1. The CDR3 runs 14 residues. The V gene end was trimmed by 0 bases and the J gene end by 10 bases; junction bases not matched to a gene: 5. Germline V gene sequence: CDR1 SGHNT, CDR2 YYREEE (reference sequence). CDR3 coding DNA: TGTGCCAGCAGCTTGGGCGGGACAGGGGGTCCAGCTTTCTTT. Its translation: CASSLGGTGGPAFF.

This sequence joins TRBV4-1 and TRBJ2-3, with 11 bases aligning to TRBD2. CDR1 and CDR2 (germline): MGHRA, YSYEKL. Losses at the gene ends were 2 bases for V and 4 bases for J; bases not matched to a gene: 11. This CDR3 is built from 18 residues. CDR3 amino acids: CASSQSPPLAGGADTQYF. The CDR3 DNA is TGCGCCAGCAGCCAATCCCCACCCCTAGCGGGAGGCGCAGATACGCAGTATTTT.

The rearrangement joins TRBV11-2 to TRBJ2-7; D is uncertain. CDR1 and CDR2 from the germline V gene are SGHAT and FQNNGV. The CDR3 totals 14 residues. Trimming stripped 3 bases from V and 4 bases from J, with 13 bases between. The CDR3 nucleotides read TGTGCCAGCAGCTTGGAAGACTCCGTATACGAGCAGTACGTC. The encoded protein is CASSLEDSVYEQYV.

The CDR3 loop reads CASSGEGSTNTGELFF. The CDR3 nucleotides read TGCGCCAGCAGCGGGGAGGGGAGTACGAACACCGGGGAGCTGTTTTTT. V usage is TRBV5-1 and J usage is TRBJ2-2; TRBD2 agrees at 7 bases. This CDR3 comprises 16 residues. With V trimmed by 4 bases and J by 0 bases, 6 bases remained unmatched. Germline V gene sequence: CDR1 SGHRS, CDR2 YFSETQ.